This T cell receptor (beta chain) is drawn from a study of T cell changes during pregnancy in multiple sclerosis. The assay was immunoSEQ multiplex PCR, and TCRdb's table has in-frame clones only and misses some. This sample has over 70,000 clones, with 92% found just once. Sequenced here: peripheral blood, sampled in the first trimester of pregnancy. The sequence was collected from a female donor in good health, enrolled as a control in a pregnancy study.

The CDR3 sequence is CASRGDQETQYF. The CDR3, as DNA: TGTGCCAGCAGGGGCGACCAAGAGACCCAGTACTTC. The rearrangement joins TRBV2 to TRBJ2-5; D not resolved. The CDR3 is 12 amino acids. CDR1 and CDR2 from the germline V gene are SNHLY and FYNNEI. V dropped 6 bases and J dropped 0 bases, with 5 bases sitting between them.